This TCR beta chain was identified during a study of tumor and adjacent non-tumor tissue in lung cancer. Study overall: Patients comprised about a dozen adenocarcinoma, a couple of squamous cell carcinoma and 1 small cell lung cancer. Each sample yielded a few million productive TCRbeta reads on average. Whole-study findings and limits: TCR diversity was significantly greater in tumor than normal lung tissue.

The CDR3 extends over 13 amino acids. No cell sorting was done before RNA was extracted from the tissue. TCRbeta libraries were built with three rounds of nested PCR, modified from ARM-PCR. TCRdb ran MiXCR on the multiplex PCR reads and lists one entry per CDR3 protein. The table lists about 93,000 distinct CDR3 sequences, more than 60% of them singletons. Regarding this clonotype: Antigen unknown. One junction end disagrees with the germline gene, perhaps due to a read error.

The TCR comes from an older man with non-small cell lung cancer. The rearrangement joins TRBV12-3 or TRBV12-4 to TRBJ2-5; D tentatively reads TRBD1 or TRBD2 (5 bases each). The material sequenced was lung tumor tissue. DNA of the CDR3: TGTACCAGTGGTTTGTGGGACGGAGAGACCCAGTACTTC. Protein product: CTSGLWDGETQYF.